The entry below describes one T cell receptor (beta chain). Per the germline V gene, CDR1 is SGHRS and CDR2 is YFSETQ. The CDR3 length is 17 residues. The ends were cut back, 1 base at V and 0 bases at J, with 13 bases in the middle. TCRdb's table, derived via immunoSEQ multiplex PCR, lists solely in-frame clones and lacks some. The sample records about 12,000 clones, approximately 85% being singletons. This specimen comes from a study of high-grade serous ovarian cancer treatment subgroups. Study information: Each sample yielded on average about 7,000 unique TCR beta rearrangements from approximately 13,000 reads.

The tumor samples were collected prior to definitive surgery or chemotherapy. The sample consisted of tumor tissue. This TCR derives from a human donor with high-grade serous ovarian cancer. The chain couples TRBV5-1 to TRBJ2-2, with a weak D call TRBD1 (7 bases). This CDR3 is CASSLRGTVANTGELFF. For the CDR3, the DNA is TGCGCCAGCAGCTTGCGGGGGACAGTTGCGAACACCGGGGAGCTGTTTTTT.